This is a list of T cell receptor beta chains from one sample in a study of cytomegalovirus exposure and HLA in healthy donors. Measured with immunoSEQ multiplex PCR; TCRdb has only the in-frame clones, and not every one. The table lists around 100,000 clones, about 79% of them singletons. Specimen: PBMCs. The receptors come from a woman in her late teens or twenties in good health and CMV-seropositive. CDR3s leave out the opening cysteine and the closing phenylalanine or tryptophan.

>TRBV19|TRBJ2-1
ASSIGGASSYNEQF
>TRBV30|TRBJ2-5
AWSAGETQY
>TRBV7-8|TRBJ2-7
ASSLYGRGEQY
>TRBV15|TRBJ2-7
ATSRDLRVTDEQY
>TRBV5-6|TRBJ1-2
ASSSSVLPRYGYT
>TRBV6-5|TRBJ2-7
ASTGQRIKQY
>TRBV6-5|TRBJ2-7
ASSREAGQPYEQY
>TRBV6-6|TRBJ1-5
ASSPDRTGQPQH
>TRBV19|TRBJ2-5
ASTEGEETQY
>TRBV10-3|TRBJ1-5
AISEQGSNQPQH
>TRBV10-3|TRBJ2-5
AISDPGTGSVQETQY
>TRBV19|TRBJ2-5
ASSMASGRQETQY